Each of the 27 T cell receptor beta chains below was sequenced from the same sample in a study of T cells in Graves' hyperthyroidism and ophthalmopathy. Researchers took RNA transcripts and amplified the TCR beta CDR3 regions from them. The study used the HTBI primer set for a first-round RT-PCR of the TCR CDR3. TCRdb reanalysed the multiplex PCR reads using MiXCR and keeps one entry per CDR3 protein. The sample contains about half a million distinct CDR3 sequences, roughly a quarter of which appear only once. Sequenced material: blood. These receptors were taken from a woman aged 25 to 39 with Graves' ophthalmopathy.

This clonotype occurred a few times. The V and J genes are TRBV20-1 and TRBJ1-2, with a tentative D call TRBD1 (5 bases). Per germline, CDR1 DFQATT and CDR2 SNEGSKA (reference sequence). The CDR3 extends over 14 amino acids. The ends were cut back, 1 base at V and 3 bases at J, with 12 bases in the middle. Here the CDR3 reads CSARVSGTDYGYTF. CDR3 DNA sequence: TGCAGTGCTAGAGTATCAGGGACGGACTATGGCTACACCTTC.

V is TRBV5-1 and J is TRBJ1-3; TRBD1 matches 9 bases. CDR1 and CDR2 from the germline V gene are SGHRS and YFSETQ. This CDR3 spans 14 amino acids. Trimming removed 3 bases from V and 6 bases from J; junction bases left unmatched: 4. In DNA, the CDR3 is TGCGCCAGCAGCTGGGGACAGGGTCTAAACACCATATATTTT. The encoded protein is CASSWGQGLNTIYF.

The CDR3 spells CATSRAGGMNTEAFF. DNA of the CDR3: TGTGCCACCAGCAGAGCGGGGGGCATGAACACTGAAGCTTTCTTT. The chain uses TRBV15 and TRBJ1-1; perhaps TRBD1 as D (6 bases). Between the trimmed V and J ends, which lost 1 base and 0 bases, there was a span of 9 bases. The CDR3 has 15 amino acids. Germline CDR1 and CDR2: LNHNV and YYDKDF (reference sequence).

The CDR3 loop reads CASSYEGIPYEQYF. CDR3 coding DNA: TGTGCCAGCAGTTACGAGGGTATCCCCTACGAGCAGTACTTC. The gene calls are TRBV6-5 and TRBJ2-7; possibly TRBD2 for D (5 bases). V lost 2 bases, J lost 2 bases, and 10 bases lay in between. Germline V gene sequence: CDR1 MNHEY, CDR2 SVGAGI. The CDR3 consists of 14 residues.

The sample holds many counts of this clonotype. The chain joins TRBV6-5 to TRBJ2-7; 7 nucleotides align to TRBD2. J gave up 3 bases and V 0 bases, and 8 bases lay outside the gene matches. The V gene's germline CDR1 is MNHEY and CDR2 SVGAGI. The CDR3 spans 16 residues. CDR3 DNA sequence: TGTGCCAGCAGTTACTCGGGGGTAGCGGGCTTCTACGAGCAGTACTTC. This translates into CASSYSGVAGFYEQYF.

In this sample, this clonotype turned up many times. The chain recombines TRBV3-1 with TRBJ1-1, with a tentative D call TRBD1 (5 bases). V dropped 5 bases and J dropped 7 bases, with 17 bases sitting between them. Germline CDR1 is LGHDT and CDR2 is YNNKEL (reference sequence). The CDR3 has 14 amino acids. Written as DNA, the CDR3 is TGTGCCAGCAGCAGGAAAGGGGCCCACTTTGAAGCTTTCTTT. Protein product: CASSRKGAHFEAFF.

This clonotype was picked up many times. This chain links TRBV7-2 with TRBJ2-7; D could derive from TRBD1 or TRBD2 (6 bases each). The CDR3 loop spans 14 amino acids. CDR1 is SGHTA, CDR2 FQGNSA, per germline. Trimming took 0 bases from V and 2 from J, leaving 8 bases between them. The CDR3 DNA follows: TGTGCCAGCAGCTTAGCGGGGGGCGCCTACGAGCAGTACTTC. It encodes CASSLAGGAYEQYF. Together with reference TRBV7-2 and TRBJ2-7, the CDR3 gives the full variable domain: GAGVSQSPSNKVTEKGKDVELRCDPISGHTALYWYRQSLGQGLEFLIYFQGNSAPDKSGLPSDRFSAERTGGSVSTLTIQRTQQEDSAVYLCASSLAGGAYEQYFGPGTRLTVT.

This clonotype was observed a few times. This chain joins TRBV20-1 and TRBJ2-7; TRBD2 agrees at 8 bases. This CDR3 is 12 amino acids long. Germline-derived CDR1 and CDR2 are DFQATT and SNEGSKA (reference sequence). Trimming cost V 7 bases and J 7 bases; bases outside gene matches: 9. CDR3 in DNA: TGCAGTGTGTCGGGAGGGCCGGGGGAGCAGTACTTC. This gives the protein CSVSGGPGEQYF.

The V and J genes are TRBV2 and TRBJ1-2; TRBD1 aligns across 7 bases. The CDR3 is 12 amino acids. Per germline, CDR1 SNHLY and CDR2 FYNNEI. The J segment lost 3 bases and the V segment lost 7 bases, leaving 2 bases of the junction unmatched. CDR3 DNA: TGTGCCAGCATACAGGGGTACTATGGCTACACCTTC. It codes for CASIQGYYGYTF.

This clonotype was observed at least ten times. V is TRBV24-1 and J is TRBJ1-2; D is undetermined. Trimming took 4 bases from V and 4 from J, leaving 9 bases between them. The CDR3 has 13 residues. CDR1 is KGHDR, CDR2 SFDVKD, per germline. The CDR3 DNA is TGTGCCACCAGTGACGGTAGACTCTATGGCTACACCTTC. Its protein product is CATSDGRLYGYTF.

This clonotype has a count of ten or more. This sequence joins TRBV28 and TRBJ1-2, with D perhaps TRBD1 (5 bases). The V and J ends lost 4 bases and 2 bases respectively, with 17 bases between them. This CDR3 region has 16 residues. The germline V gene encodes CDR1 MDHEN and CDR2 SYDVKM. CDR3 protein: CASSSGEGSVNYGYTF. CDR3 DNA sequence: TGTGCCAGCAGTTCGGGGGAGGGCAGCGTGAACTATGGCTACACCTTC.

There are many counts of this clonotype. The V and J genes are TRBV10-3 and TRBJ2-2, with D possibly being TRBD2 (5 bases). Per germline, CDR1 ENHRY and CDR2 SYGVKD. The CDR3 runs 15 residues. Trimming left V 7 bases short and J 7 bases short, with 19 bases between. The CDR3 DNA follows: TGTGCCATCACCCCCGGGTCACGGGAAGGCGGGGAGCTGTTTTTT. Encoded protein: CAITPGSREGGELFF.

This clonotype appeared many times. The V gene is TRBV29-1, the J gene TRBJ2-7; D is uncertain. The CDR3 contains 12 residues. With 5 bases removed from V and 2 bases from J, the gap between germline ends came to 10 bases. Germline lookup yields CDR1 SQVTM and CDR2 ANQGSEA. CDR3 region: CSVRPNPYEQYF. The CDR3 DNA follows: TGCAGCGTTAGGCCGAACCCCTACGAGCAGTACTTC.

This clonotype has ten or more counts. The chain links TRBV6-5 to TRBJ2-2; D remains unclear. Germline V gene lookup returns CDR1 MNHEY and CDR2 SVGAGI. CDR3 length: 13 amino acids. Trimming stripped 2 bases from V and 6 bases from J, with 7 bases between. The CDR3 is CASSYGRAGELFF. The CDR3 nucleotides are TGTGCCAGCAGTTACGGGCGAGCCGGGGAGCTGTTTTTT.

There are many counts of this clonotype. This CDR3 reads CASNPIDRDEQYF. CDR3 DNA sequence: TGTGCCAGCAACCCTATTGACAGGGACGAGCAGTACTTC. The V call is TRBV6-2 or TRBV6-3, the J call TRBJ2-7; TRBD1 matches 7 bases. The V and J ends lost 7 bases and 5 bases, in that order; junction bases with no gene match: 8. The CDR3 runs to 13 residues. Germline CDR1 and CDR2: MNHEY and SVGEGT.

The chain couples TRBV4-2 to TRBJ2-7; 8 positions agree with TRBD2. The CDR3 is 15 residues long. Germline V CDR1 and CDR2: LGHNA, YNFKEQ. Germline trimming cut 5 bases from V and 6 bases from J; bases unmatched to any gene: 12. CDR3 coding DNA: TGTGCCAGCAGCAACCGATTCGAAGGACTAGCCGAGCAGTACTTC. Translation: CASSNRFEGLAEQYF.

In its sample, this clonotype was seen many times. The chain combines TRBV29-1 with TRBJ2-7, with D possibly called TRBD1 or TRBD2 (7 bases each). The germline CDR1 and CDR2 sequences are SQVTM and ANQGSEA. The CDR3 sequence is 17 residues long. Trimming left V 4 bases short and J 2 bases short, with 24 bases between. CDR3 sequence: CSVGEGAAVAVPYEQYF. DNA for the CDR3: TGCAGCGTTGGGGAGGGGGCGGCGGTAGCGGTACCCTACGAGCAGTACTTC.

This clonotype was observed at least ten times. The J gene is TRBJ1-1, the V gene TRBV4-3, with D unresolved. V shed 2 bases and J shed 6 bases, with 10 bases lying between them. This CDR3 has 13 amino acids. Germline assignment: CDR1 LGHNA and CDR2 YSLEER. The CDR3 DNA reads as TGCGCCAGCAGCCAATCTCCTTGGGCTGAAGCTTTCTTT. Encoded protein: CASSQSPWAEAFF.

This clonotype was seen more than once but under ten times. This chain joins TRBV19 and TRBJ2-2; 7 bases align to TRBD1. Germline CDR1 is LNHDA and CDR2 is SQIVND (reference sequence). The CDR3 is made up of 15 amino acids. The ends lost 4 bases at V and 4 bases at J; junction bases unmatched: 6. CDR3 sequence: CASSKTGTVTGELFF. The CDR3 region has the DNA TGTGCCAGTAGTAAAACCGGGACAGTCACCGGGGAGCTGTTTTTT.

This clonotype has a count of ten or more. The V gene is TRBV20-1, the J gene TRBJ1-2; maybe TRBD1 (5 bases). Germline V CDR1 and CDR2: DFQATT, SNEGSKA (reference sequence). The CDR3 totals 15 residues. The ends were cut back, 4 bases at V and 0 bases at J, with 15 bases in the middle. CDR3 region: CSAIPGLTTNYGYTF. The CDR3 DNA sequence: TGCAGTGCTATACCGGGGCTTACTACTAACTATGGCTACACCTTC.

This clonotype was detected ten times or more. This chain links TRBV10-3 with TRBJ1-2; unclear D gene. V was cut by 5 bases and J by 5 bases, with 12 bases left in between. Germline V CDR1 and CDR2: ENHRY, SYGVKD. The CDR3 extends over 13 amino acids. Here the CDR3 reads CAISNEKLYGYTF. CDR3 nucleotides: TGTGCCATCAGTAACGAGAAACTTTATGGCTACACCTTC.

This clonotype was picked up many times. The chain is built from TRBV6-1 and TRBJ2-2; possible D gene TRBD1, 5 bases. V was trimmed by 3 bases and J by 3 bases, leaving 8 bases between them. Germline loops: CDR1 MNHNS, CDR2 SASEGT. This CDR3 has 14 amino acids. The CDR3 reads CASSESTDTGELFF. Written as DNA, the CDR3 is TGTGCCAGCAGTGAGTCGACAGACACCGGGGAGCTGTTTTTT.

The V gene is TRBV7-9, the J gene TRBJ1-1, with D possibly being TRBD1 (5 bases). The CDR3 contains 12 residues. Deletions cut 1 base from V and 11 bases from J, with 11 bases between. Per germline, CDR1 SEHNR and CDR2 FQNEAQ (reference sequence). CDR3 coding DNA: TGTGCCAGCAGCTTAGGGGGGTCTTGGGCTTTCTTT. It translates to CASSLGGSWAFF.

This clonotype came up many times. The CDR3 bases are TGCAGTGCTAGACTGGACGGGACAGGGGGGAACTATGGCTACACCTTC. Encoded protein: CSARLDGTGGNYGYTF. This chain joins TRBV20-1 and TRBJ1-2; 11 bases are a match to TRBD1. Germline V gives CDR1 DFQATT, CDR2 SNEGSKA (reference sequence). With 2 bases clipped from V and 2 bases from J, the junction kept 7 bases outside the gene matches. The CDR3 contains 16 residues.

The sample holds many counts of this clonotype. The rearrangement joins TRBV7-2 to TRBJ2-7; no clear D. Trimming shortened V by 5 bases and J by 6 bases, and 11 bases separated the two germline ends. The CDR3 totals 12 residues. Germline CDR1 SGHTA, CDR2 FQGNSA. The CDR3 DNA sequence: TGTGCCAGCAGCCCAAGACCCCCCGAGCAGTACTTC. It translates to CASSPRPPEQYF.

This clonotype was observed many times. V is TRBV20-1 and J is TRBJ2-6; 8 bases align to TRBD1. V was clipped by 3 bases and J by 2 bases; unmatched bases: 9. The V gene's germline CDR1 is DFQATT and CDR2 SNEGSKA (reference sequence). This CDR3 comprises 17 residues. CDR3 nucleotides: TGCAGTGCTAGGGGTCGACAGGGGTTAACTGGGGCCAACGTCCTGACTTTC. Protein: CSARGRQGLTGANVLTF.

This clonotype was detected many times. The rearrangement joins TRBV24-1 to TRBJ2-2; 7 bases are a match to TRBD1. CDR1 and CDR2 (germline): KGHDR, SFDVKD. The V segment lost 3 bases and the J segment 4 bases; nucleotides outside the gene matches: 4. This CDR3 region has 15 residues. The CDR3 DNA reads as TGTGCCACCAGTGATCCCGGGACAGTCACCGGGGAGCTGTTTTTT. Amino acid sequence: CATSDPGTVTGELFF.